The rows below give T cell receptor beta chains drawn from one sample of a study of OX40 agonist ivuxolimab in advanced cancers. The protocol was immunoSEQ multiplex PCR, while the TCRdb copy is restricted to in-frame clones and leaves out a portion. The sample has some 86,000 clones, roughly 87% seen once. The sequences come from CD4+ or CD8+ T cells sorted from blood, collected in a trial of the OX40 agonist ivuxolimab. The receptors derive from an adult with an advanced solid tumor such as melanoma, head and neck, liver or kidney cancer. Each CDR3 is given with its conserved first and last residue. The D gene is left open where the match is weak. Clone size appears in some rows only: once, few, many, or a class for an expanded clone.

D gene: -
J gene: TRBJ1-2
V gene: TRBV4-2
clone size: -
CDR3 DNA: TGTGCCAGCAGCGATAGGACTTATGGCTACACCTTC
CDR3 protein: CASSDRTYGYTF

D gene: -
J gene: TRBJ1-5
V gene: TRBV7-9
clone size: -
CDR3 DNA: TGTGCCAGCAGCGCTCAGGAGAATCAGCCCCAGCATTTT
CDR3 protein: CASSAQENQPQHF

D gene: TRBD2
J gene: TRBJ2-1
V gene: TRBV28
clone size: -
CDR3 DNA: TGTGCCAGCATTGAGACTAGCGGGGGATACTACAATGAGCAGTTCTTC
CDR3 protein: CASIETSGGYYNEQFF

D gene: TRBD1
J gene: TRBJ1-1
V gene: TRBV2
clone size: few
CDR3 DNA: TGTGCCAGCAGTCCCGACAGGGGAAGAGGGGCTTTCTTT
CDR3 protein: CASSPDRGRGAFF

D gene: TRBD1
J gene: TRBJ1-4
V gene: TRBV7-9
clone size: once
CDR3 DNA: TGTGCCAGCAGCTTAGCAGGGGGCAAATTGGGGACTAATGAAAAACTGTTTTTT
CDR3 protein: CASSLAGGKLGTNEKLFF

D gene: TRBD1
J gene: TRBJ1-2
V gene: TRBV5-6
clone size: -
CDR3 DNA: TGTGCCAGCAGCAGAGAACAGGGGGCGAGGGGCTACACCTTC
CDR3 protein: CASSREQGARGYTF

D gene: -
J gene: TRBJ2-6
V gene: TRBV25-1
clone size: -
CDR3 DNA: TGTGCCAGCAGTCGGACTGGGGCCAACGTCCTGACTTTC
CDR3 protein: CASSRTGANVLTF

D gene: -
J gene: TRBJ1-5
V gene: TRBV19
clone size: -
CDR3 DNA: TGTGCCAGTAGTATCGGGCGAGGACGAGCGACTCAGCCCCAGCATTTT
CDR3 protein: CASSIGRGRATQPQHF

D gene: -
J gene: TRBJ1-1
V gene: TRBV7-6
clone size: -
CDR3 DNA: TGTGCCAGCAGTCGGACAGTTACGGGCACTGAAGCTTTCTTT
CDR3 protein: CASSRTVTGTEAFF

D gene: -
J gene: TRBJ1-5
V gene: TRBV18
clone size: few
CDR3 DNA: TGTGCCAGCTCCACGGACAGTTATCAGCCCCAGCATTTT
CDR3 protein: CASSTDSYQPQHF

D gene: -
J gene: TRBJ1-5
V gene: TRBV19
clone size: once
CDR3 DNA: TGTGCCAGTAGTACGGGGGGTTGGAGCAATCAGCCCCAGCATTTT
CDR3 protein: CASSTGGWSNQPQHF

D gene: TRBD1
J gene: TRBJ1-1
V gene: TRBV6-1
clone size: -
CDR3 DNA: TGTGCCAGCAACTACCGGACAGGGGTTGACACTGAAGCTTTCTTT
CDR3 protein: CASNYRTGVDTEAFF

D gene: TRBD2
J gene: TRBJ2-1
V gene: TRBV7-9
clone size: -
CDR3 DNA: TGTGCCAGCAGCTTACCCCCGGGACTAGCGGGCGGTGGGTACAATGAGCAGTTCTTC
CDR3 protein: CASSLPPGLAGGGYNEQFF

D gene: -
J gene: TRBJ1-1
V gene: TRBV6-6
clone size: -
CDR3 DNA: TGTGCCAGCAGTTACTCGATCCCAGACACTGAAGCTTTCTTT
CDR3 protein: CASSYSIPDTEAFF

D gene: TRBD1
J gene: TRBJ1-2
V gene: TRBV19
clone size: -
CDR3 DNA: TGTGCCAGTAGTCCCCGGGACAGGGGAGGCTACACCTTC
CDR3 protein: CASSPRDRGGYTF

D gene: -
J gene: TRBJ2-2
V gene: TRBV7-3
clone size: -
CDR3 DNA: TGTGCCAGCAGCTTACTGCCAACCGGGGAGCTGTTTTTT
CDR3 protein: CASSLLPTGELFF

D gene: -
J gene: TRBJ1-1
V gene: TRBV6-6
clone size: -
CDR3 DNA: TGTGCCAGCAGTTTCTCGATTGGGGGCACTGAAGCTTTCTTT
CDR3 protein: CASSFSIGGTEAFF

D gene: TRBD1
J gene: TRBJ1-1
V gene: TRBV11-2
clone size: few
CDR3 DNA: TGTGCCAGCAGCTGGACAGGGGGCACTGAAGCTTTCTTT
CDR3 protein: CASSWTGGTEAFF

D gene: -
J gene: TRBJ1-6
V gene: TRBV28
clone size: -
CDR3 DNA: TGTGCCAGCAGTTCCCCAGGGGAATCACCCCTCCACTTT
CDR3 protein: CASSSPGESPLHF

D gene: -
J gene: TRBJ1-5
V gene: TRBV6-5
clone size: -
CDR3 DNA: TGTGCCAGCAGTTACTCCGTCGGACAAGGGCCCCAGCATTTT
CDR3 protein: CASSYSVGQGPQHF

D gene: -
J gene: TRBJ1-1
V gene: TRBV6-5
clone size: -
CDR3 DNA: TGTGCCAGCAGGACAGTTTCCTTGAACACTGAAGCTTTCTTT
CDR3 protein: CASRTVSLNTEAFF

D gene: TRBD1
J gene: TRBJ1-5
V gene: TRBV19
clone size: -
CDR3 DNA: TGTGCCAGTAGCCGGGACAGGGAGGTTCAGCCCCAGCATTTT
CDR3 protein: CASSRDREVQPQHF

D gene: -
J gene: TRBJ2-5
V gene: TRBV10-1
clone size: -
CDR3 DNA: TGCGCCAGCAGTGAAGGAGGGGGGGCGATAGGAGAGACCCAGTACTTC
CDR3 protein: CASSEGGGAIGETQYF

D gene: -
J gene: TRBJ2-2
V gene: TRBV18
clone size: -
CDR3 DNA: TGTGCCAGCTCGCCCGGGAGCACCGGGGAGCTGTTTTTT
CDR3 protein: CASSPGSTGELFF

D gene: -
J gene: TRBJ2-4
V gene: TRBV10-3
clone size: -
CDR3 DNA: TGTGCCATCAGTGAGTCGAACAGCGTAGCCAAAAACATTCAGTACTTC
CDR3 protein: CAISESNSVAKNIQYF

D gene: TRBD1
J gene: TRBJ1-1
V gene: TRBV6-1
clone size: -
CDR3 DNA: TGTGCCAGCAGTTCGACAGGGAGGGGCACTGAAGCTTTCTTT
CDR3 protein: CASSSTGRGTEAFF

D gene: TRBD1
J gene: TRBJ2-4
V gene: TRBV30
clone size: -
CDR3 DNA: TGTGCCTGGAGTGTACCTGAGGGGGCAAACATTCAGTACTTC
CDR3 protein: CAWSVPEGANIQYF

D gene: -
J gene: TRBJ1-4
V gene: TRBV6-1
clone size: -
CDR3 DNA: TGTGCCAGCCTCCTAGAAAAACTGTTTTTT
CDR3 protein: CASLLEKLFF

D gene: TRBD2
J gene: TRBJ2-5
V gene: TRBV5-1
clone size: -
CDR3 DNA: TGCGCCAGCAGCTTGCCGCTAGCGGGCGATGGAGAGACCCAGTACTTC
CDR3 protein: CASSLPLAGDGETQYF

D gene: TRBD1
J gene: TRBJ1-5
V gene: TRBV13
clone size: -
CDR3 DNA: TGTGCCAGCAGCTTAGGCCGGACCTCAGGGGGCCGGCAGCCCCAGCATTTT
CDR3 protein: CASSLGRTSGGRQPQHF

D gene: -
J gene: TRBJ1-1
V gene: TRBV7-9
clone size: -
CDR3 DNA: TGTGCCAGCAGCTTAAGTGGGACAAAGGCTGAAGCTTTCTTT
CDR3 protein: CASSLSGTKAEAFF

D gene: -
J gene: TRBJ2-3
V gene: TRBV18
clone size: -
CDR3 DNA: TGTGCCAGCTCAGAGGTTCGGGATACGCAGTATTTT
CDR3 protein: CASSEVRDTQYF

D gene: -
J gene: TRBJ2-7
V gene: TRBV11-2
clone size: -
CDR3 DNA: TGTGCCAGCAGCAGACCGGGACTGGGACACGCGGGGCAGTACTTC
CDR3 protein: CASSRPGLGHAGQYF

D gene: TRBD1
J gene: TRBJ2-3
V gene: TRBV19
clone size: once
CDR3 DNA: TGTGCCAGTAGTCGAAGGGCCCGACAGGGGGGAGATACGCAGTATTTT
CDR3 protein: CASSRRARQGGDTQYF

D gene: -
J gene: TRBJ2-2
V gene: TRBV6-1
clone size: -
CDR3 DNA: TGTGCCAGCATACAACCCAGGGGTCACGGGGAGCTGTTTTTT
CDR3 protein: CASIQPRGHGELFF

D gene: TRBD1
J gene: TRBJ2-7
V gene: TRBV5-6
clone size: -
CDR3 DNA: TGTGCCAGCAGCGGACAGGGGACGATGGGCGAGCAGTACTTC
CDR3 protein: CASSGQGTMGEQYF

D gene: -
J gene: TRBJ1-2
V gene: TRBV6-1
clone size: once
CDR3 DNA: TGTGCCAGCAGCGTTACCCTGGGCAACTATGGCTACACCTTC
CDR3 protein: CASSVTLGNYGYTF

D gene: -
J gene: TRBJ1-1
V gene: TRBV11-2
clone size: -
CDR3 DNA: TGTGCCAGCAGCTTAATTTACGGTTCAGAAGCTTTCTTT
CDR3 protein: CASSLIYGSEAFF

D gene: -
J gene: TRBJ1-4
V gene: TRBV6-1
clone size: -
CDR3 DNA: TGTGCCAGCAGTGGAGGTCAGGGGAGTGAAAAACTGTTTTTT
CDR3 protein: CASSGGQGSEKLFF

D gene: TRBD1
J gene: TRBJ1-2
V gene: TRBV5-1
clone size: -
CDR3 DNA: TGCGCCAGCAGCTCGGACAGGGAGACTCGCTACACCTTC
CDR3 protein: CASSSDRETRYTF

D gene: -
J gene: TRBJ1-4
V gene: TRBV6-1
clone size: -
CDR3 DNA: TGTGCCAGCGGAGGCAGGGCGAATGAAAAACTGTTTTTT
CDR3 protein: CASGGRANEKLFF

D gene: TRBD1
J gene: TRBJ1-6
V gene: TRBV6-1
clone size: few
CDR3 DNA: TGTGCCAGCAGTGAGACAGGGGGGAGGAGACCCCTCCACTTT
CDR3 protein: CASSETGGRRPLHF

D gene: -
J gene: TRBJ2-7
V gene: TRBV18
clone size: -
CDR3 DNA: TGTGCCAGCTCACCAACCCCGGACGGTTCCTACGAGCAGTACTTC
CDR3 protein: CASSPTPDGSYEQYF

D gene: -
J gene: TRBJ1-5
V gene: TRBV11-2
clone size: -
CDR3 DNA: TGTGCCAGCAGCTTAGATGGGGGGAGCAATCAGCCCCAGCATTTT
CDR3 protein: CASSLDGGSNQPQHF

D gene: -
J gene: TRBJ1-2
V gene: TRBV11-2
clone size: -
CDR3 DNA: TGTGCCAGCAGCCTAGGGGTCAGCAACTATGGCTACACCTTC
CDR3 protein: CASSLGVSNYGYTF

D gene: -
J gene: TRBJ1-1
V gene: TRBV30
clone size: -
CDR3 DNA: TGTGCCTGGAGCGCCACAGGGTACACTGAAGCTTTCTTT
CDR3 protein: CAWSATGYTEAFF

D gene: -
J gene: TRBJ1-1
V gene: TRBV6-1
clone size: -
CDR3 DNA: TGTGCCAGCAGAGAAGGGACGAACACTGAAGCTTTCTTT
CDR3 protein: CASREGTNTEAFF

D gene: TRBD2
J gene: TRBJ2-5
V gene: TRBV27
clone size: -
CDR3 DNA: TGTGCCAGCAGGAGGCGGGGGGCCGGGGTTCCAGAGACCCAGTACTTC
CDR3 protein: CASRRRGAGVPETQYF

D gene: -
J gene: TRBJ1-5
V gene: TRBV29-1
clone size: -
CDR3 DNA: TGCAGCGCTGAACAGCGGAGGGAGCCCCAGCATTTT
CDR3 protein: CSAEQRREPQHF

D gene: TRBD2
J gene: TRBJ2-3
V gene: TRBV5-1
clone size: -
CDR3 DNA: TGCGCCAGCAAAGGGACCGGGACTAGCGGGGGGATCCCAAGCACAGATACGCAGTATTTT
CDR3 protein: CASKGTGTSGGIPSTDTQYF

D gene: -
J gene: TRBJ2-2
V gene: TRBV4-1
clone size: -
CDR3 DNA: TGCGCCAGCAGCGGGCGGCAGGGGAAGAACACCGGGGAGCTGTTTTTT
CDR3 protein: CASSGRQGKNTGELFF

D gene: TRBD1
J gene: TRBJ1-1
V gene: TRBV30
clone size: -
CDR3 DNA: TGTGCCTGGAGTGGACAGGGGGGCGTGTACACTGAAGCTTTCTTT
CDR3 protein: CAWSGQGGVYTEAFF

D gene: -
J gene: TRBJ1-3
V gene: TRBV10-3
clone size: -
CDR3 DNA: TGTGCCACGCGGGGACGATCCGGGGAAGCTGGAAACACCATATATTTT
CDR3 protein: CATRGRSGEAGNTIYF

D gene: TRBD1
J gene: TRBJ1-2
V gene: TRBV11-2
clone size: -
CDR3 DNA: TGTGCCAGCAGCGCGGGGACAGGGAACGGCTACACCTTC
CDR3 protein: CASSAGTGNGYTF

D gene: -
J gene: TRBJ2-3
V gene: TRBV7-2
clone size: -
CDR3 DNA: TGTGCCAGCAGCTTAGATGGAACTGAGGTCGCTTATACGCAGTATTTT
CDR3 protein: CASSLDGTEVAYTQYF

D gene: TRBD1
J gene: TRBJ1-5
V gene: TRBV6-6
clone size: once
CDR3 DNA: TGTGCCAGCAGTTATTGGGGACAGGACAATCAGCCCCAGCATTTT
CDR3 protein: CASSYWGQDNQPQHF

D gene: -
J gene: TRBJ2-2
V gene: TRBV7-3
clone size: -
CDR3 DNA: TGTGCCAGCACCAGGTCGGGGAACACCGGGGAGCTGTTTTTT
CDR3 protein: CASTRSGNTGELFF

D gene: -
J gene: TRBJ2-2
V gene: TRBV14
clone size: once
CDR3 DNA: TGTGCCAGCAGCCAAGATACCAGGGAACGGCTGTTTTTT
CDR3 protein: CASSQDTRERLFF

D gene: -
J gene: TRBJ2-1
V gene: TRBV7-2
clone size: -
CDR3 DNA: TGTGCCAGCAGCTGGGGGGGGCAGGGTGTTTCCAATGAGCAGTTCTTC
CDR3 protein: CASSWGGQGVSNEQFF